Listed here is a single TCR beta chain. Original handling: Amplification with reference gene primers provided the estimates of nucleated cell counts. Profiling relied on immunoSEQ multiplex PCR, and the TCRdb table lists in-frame clones only, not all of them. V and J calls and clone size are given by that table; D and trimming were obtained from the DNA. The sample consists of tens of thousands of clones, 80% to 85% of them appearing once. The sample originates from a study of blood T cell repertoires in COVID-19. Across the study: Acute and convalescent COVID-19 samples came from the United States, Italy and Spain. T cells, B-cell-depleted T cells, or PBMCs provided the cDNA or gDNA that served as material.

The germline V and J ends were trimmed by 3 bases and 0 bases, with 15 bases remaining between them. CDR3 size: 16 residues. CDR1 is GTSNPN, CDR2 SVGIG, per germline (reference sequence). This chain links TRBV30 with TRBJ2-1; D not certain. The sample taken for sequencing was peripheral blood. The TCR comes from a human donor with acute or convalescent COVID-19. The donor label of this sample is uncertain. Here the CDR3 DNA reads TGTGCCTGGAGAGCCCCCGGATCGGGCTCCTACAATGAGCAGTTCTTC. It specifies CAWRAPGSGSYNEQFF.